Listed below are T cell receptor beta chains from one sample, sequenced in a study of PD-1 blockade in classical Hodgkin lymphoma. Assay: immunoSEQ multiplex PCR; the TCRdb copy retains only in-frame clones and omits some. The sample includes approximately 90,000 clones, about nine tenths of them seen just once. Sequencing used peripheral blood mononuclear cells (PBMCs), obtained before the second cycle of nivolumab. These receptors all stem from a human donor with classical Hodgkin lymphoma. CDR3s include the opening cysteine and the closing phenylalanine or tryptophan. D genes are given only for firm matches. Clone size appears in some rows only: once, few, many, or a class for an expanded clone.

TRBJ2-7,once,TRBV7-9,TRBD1,CASSLGGDRGLYPAYEQYF,TGTGCCAGCAGCTTAGGAGGAGACAGGGGGCTGTATCCCGCATACGAGCAGTACTTC
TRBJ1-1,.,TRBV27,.,CASSWGTEAFF,TGTGCCAGCAGTTGGGGAACTGAAGCTTTCTTT
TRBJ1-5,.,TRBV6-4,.,CASNLNQPQHF,TGTGCCAGCAACTTAAATCAGCCCCAGCATTTT
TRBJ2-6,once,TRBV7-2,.,CASSLGSGANVLTF,TGTGCCAGCAGCTTAGGCTCTGGGGCCAACGTCCTGACTTTC
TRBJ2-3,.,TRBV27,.,CASSSRTDTQYF,TGTGCCAGCAGTTCCCGCACAGATACGCAGTATTTT
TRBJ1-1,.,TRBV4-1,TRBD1,CASSHRRTGRFNTEAFF,TGCGCCAGCAGCCACCGCAGGACAGGACGTTTTAACACTGAAGCTTTCTTT
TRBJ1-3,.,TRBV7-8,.,CASSHGQFSGNTIYF,TGTGCCAGCAGCCATGGACAGTTCTCTGGAAACACCATATATTTT
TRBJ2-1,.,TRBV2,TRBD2,CASSSGTSGRSYNEQFF,TGTGCCAGCAGTTCCGGGACTAGCGGGAGGTCCTACAATGAGCAGTTCTTC
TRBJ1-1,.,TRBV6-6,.,CASSYYELNTEAFF,TGTGCCAGCAGTTACTATGAGTTGAACACTGAAGCTTTCTTT
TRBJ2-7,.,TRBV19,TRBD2,CASSTGLAGGTYEQYF,TGTGCCAGTAGCACGGGACTAGCGGGAGGGACCTACGAGCAGTACTTC
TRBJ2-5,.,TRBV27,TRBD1,CASSLIPGQGPGRETQYF,TGTGCCAGCAGTTTAATCCCGGGACAGGGTCCCGGGAGGGAGACCCAGTACTTC
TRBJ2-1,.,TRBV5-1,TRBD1,CASSWPRTGDSYNEQFF,TGCGCCAGCAGCTGGCCTAGGACAGGGGACTCCTACAATGAGCAGTTCTTC
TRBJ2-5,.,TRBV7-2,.,CAGRLRGETQYF,TGTGCCGGCAGGCTTCGGGGAGAGACCCAGTACTTC
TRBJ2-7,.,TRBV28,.,CASRPQQGGKGEQYF,TGTGCAAGCAGGCCCCAACAGGGAGGGAAAGGCGAGCAGTACTTC
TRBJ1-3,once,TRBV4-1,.,CASSQGRARSGNTIYF,TGCGCCAGCAGCCAAGGCAGGGCCCGCTCTGGAAACACCATATATTTT
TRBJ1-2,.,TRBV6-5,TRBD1,CASNRQGDYGYTF,TGTGCCAGCAACCGACAGGGAGACTATGGCTACACCTTC
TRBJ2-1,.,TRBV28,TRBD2,CASRPYGPSGGSLNEQFF,TGTGCCAGCAGACCTTACGGCCCCTCCGGCGGGAGTCTTAATGAGCAGTTCTTC
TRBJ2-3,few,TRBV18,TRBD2,CASSSDFGTSSTDTQYF,TGTGCCAGCTCGTCTGACTTTGGGACTAGTAGTACAGATACGCAGTATTTT